This TCR beta chain is from a study of blood T cells in healthy people across ages. In germline, CDR1 is MDHEN, CDR2 SYDVKM. V dropped 5 bases and J dropped 4; count of bases not matched to a gene: 10. The CDR3 spans 15 residues. Sample-barcoded 5' priming and a J-beta primer mix drove a second PCR of about 7 to 12 cycles. Each CDR3 protein gets one entry after TCRdb re-called the 5' RACE reads with MiXCR. This sample yields over a million distinct CDR3 sequences, of which 35% to 45% are seen a single time; about 4.1% belongs to the top ten. In this sample, this clonotype turned up a few times. The sequence derives from a young woman in good health. This sequence joins TRBV28 and TRBJ2-7; 8 bases map to TRBD2. The sample taken for sequencing was blood. The CDR3 spells CASSPSGSNLYEQYF. CDR3 bases: TGTGCCAGCAGTCCGAGCGGGAGCAACTTATACGAGCAGTACTTC.